The T cell receptor beta chain described here comes from a study of cytomegalovirus exposure and HLA in healthy donors. Healthy people donating bone marrow made up the donors. Donors were ostensibly healthy at sampling, although undocumented immune exposures were probable. A multiplex PCR was run with 60 Vbeta primers and 13 Jbeta primers. The repertoire was sequenced with immunoSEQ multiplex PCR; TCRdb's copy has only in-frame clones and lacks some. The sample data list 150,000 to 200,000 clones. This TCR came from a man younger than 40 in good health and CMV-seronegative. Sequences were obtained from PBMCs.

The CDR3 DNA reads TGTGCCAGCAGTTCCCTAGACAGGATAGAAGCTTTCTTT. Protein sequence: CASSSLDRIEAFF. The V call is TRBV6-5, the J call TRBJ1-1, with D perhaps matching TRBD1 (6 bases). From germline, CDR1 is MNHEY and CDR2 SVGAGI. Deletions cut 4 bases from V and 8 bases from J, with 14 bases between. This CDR3 region has 13 residues.